This is a list of T cell receptor beta chains from one sample in a study of T cell repertoires in ileal Crohn's disease. The method was immunoSEQ multiplex PCR; TCRdb's version includes in-frame clones alone and lacks a portion of them. The profile shows about 14,000 clones, around two thirds of them singletons. Sequences were obtained from ileal tissue. The receptors were gathered from an adult with Crohn's disease. Each CDR3 is given with its conserved first and last residue. Each record gives: clone size, V gene, J gene, D gene, CDR3 DNA, CDR3 protein. A D gene is named only where the DNA matches it firmly. Clone size is shown for a subset of rows, as once, few, many or a class of expanded clone.

>NA|TRBV5-4|TRBJ2-7|TRBD1
TGTGCCAGCAGCCTGGACAGGGGGGCCTACGAGCAGTACTTC
CASSLDRGAYEQYF
>NA|TRBV30|TRBJ1-6|NA
TGTGCCTGGGGGCAGCCTAATTCACCCCTCCACTTT
CAWGQPNSPLHF
>NA|TRBV7-2|TRBJ2-5|NA
TGTGCCAGCAGGGGGGAATTAGCGTTAAAGACCCAGTACTTC
CASRGELALKTQYF
>NA|TRBV6-9|TRBJ1-6|NA
TGTGCCAGCAGTGACTTGGGGGGAACAGGATCACCCCTCCACTTT
CASSDLGGTGSPLHF
>once|TRBV5-4|TRBJ2-5|NA
TGTGCCAACAGCTTTAGGGGGGGAGAGACCCAGTACTTC
CANSFRGGETQYF
>NA|TRBV19|TRBJ1-3|NA
TGTGCCAGTAGTCCCGGGCGGGCGTGGGGAAACACCATATATTTT
CASSPGRAWGNTIYF
>NA|TRBV2|TRBJ2-5|NA
TGTGCCAGCATACCAGCGCCTCAAGAGACCCAGTACTTC
CASIPAPQETQYF
>NA|TRBV4-1|TRBJ2-7|NA
TGCGCCAGCAGCCAAGGATCCACTAGCTCCTCAGAGCAGTACTTC
CASSQGSTSSSEQYF
>NA|TRBV19|TRBJ1-3|TRBD1
TGTGCCAGTAGTCCCCGTGGAGGTTCCGGGACAGGGGCGCGCGGGGGAAACACCATATATTTT
CASSPRGGSGTGARGGNTIYF
>NA|TRBV11-2|TRBJ2-5|NA
TGTGCCAGCCTCCAAAGGGGGGATGCCCAAGAGACCCAGTACTTC
CASLQRGDAQETQYF